The 16 T cell receptor beta chains below were found in one sample sequenced in a study of T cell repertoires in cytomegalovirus infection. TCRdb reanalysed the reads using MiXCR and keeps one entry per CDR3 protein. Of about 240,000 distinct CDR3 sequences in the sample, roughly 6.5% were seen once. The sample taken for sequencing was PBMCs. The receptor set was obtained from a human donor in good health (CMV status not recorded). Some clones in this sample may be carry-over from other donors' samples.

In this sample, this clonotype turned up many times. This rearrangement joins TRBV11-3 to TRBJ2-3; tentative D call: TRBD2 (6 bases). V was clipped by 3 bases and J by 4 bases, with 11 bases between them. Germline loops: CDR1 SGHNT, CDR2 YENEEA. The CDR3 has 14 amino acids. CDR3 in DNA: TGTGCCAGCAGCTTCGGGGGAGCGGCAGATACGCAGTATTTT. Protein: CASSFGGAADTQYF.

Many counts were recorded for this clonotype. The V call is TRBV27, the J call TRBJ2-3; no clear D gene. The CDR3 spans 16 residues. CDR1 MNHEY and CDR2 SMNVEV come from the germline V gene (reference sequence). Trimming left V 3 bases short and J 4 bases short, with 17 bases between. As DNA, the CDR3 is TGTGCCAGCAGTTTCGTGGAGTTTGGTGGCCCAGATACGCAGTATTTT. As protein: CASSFVEFGGPDTQYF.

The table lists this clonotype with many counts. V is TRBV28 and J is TRBJ1-2; TRBD1 is a possible D gene (6 bases). V dropped 0 bases and J dropped 8 bases, with 10 bases sitting between them. The length of the CDR3 is 13 residues. The germline V gene encodes CDR1 MDHEN and CDR2 SYDVKM. CDR3 sequence (DNA): TGTGCCAGCAGTTTATGGACAGGAGGAGGCTACACCTTC. Its protein is CASSLWTGGGYTF.

This clonotype was counted ten times or more. The chain has TRBV7-2 and TRBJ1-4; D uncertain. The ends were cut back, 3 bases at V and 2 bases at J, with 10 bases in the middle. Germline loops: CDR1 SGHTA, CDR2 FQGNSA. The CDR3 length is 15 residues. The CDR3 sequence is CASSFGPDTNEKLFF. CDR3 DNA: TGTGCCAGCAGCTTTGGGCCGGACACTAATGAAAAACTGTTTTTT.

This clonotype was seen ten or more times. The V gene is TRBV6-2 or TRBV6-3, the J gene TRBJ1-2, with D possibly being TRBD1 (5 bases). The germline gives CDR1 MNHEY, CDR2 SVGEGT. Trimming stripped 8 bases from V and 4 bases from J, with 17 bases between. The CDR3 is made up of 14 amino acids. CDR3 DNA sequence: TGTGCCAGCTCCCTCCCAGGGACCTTCTATGGCTACACCTTC. It yields the protein CASSLPGTFYGYTF.

This clonotype was counted at least ten times. The J gene is TRBJ2-3, the V gene TRBV20-1; TRBD1 agrees at 11 bases. Germline CDR1 is DFQATT and CDR2 is SNEGSKA (reference sequence). Unmatched junction bases numbered 6, after V lost 2 bases and J lost 14 bases. The CDR3 runs to 12 residues. The DNA for the CDR3 is TGCAGTGCTAGACGCCCAGGACAGGGGGCGTATTTT. Translating it yields CSARRPGQGAYF.

Concerning this clonotype itself: A much larger clone lies a single base off, so this may be a read error. J is TRBJ2-1 and V is TRBV7-9, with 8 nucleotides matching TRBD2. The CDR3 totals 15 residues. Per the germline V gene, CDR1 is SEHNR and CDR2 is FQNEAQ (reference sequence). CDR3 in amino acids: CASSSPQRGFDERFF. In nucleotides, the CDR3 is TGTGCCAGCAGCTCTCCCCAGCGGGGGTTCGATGAGCGGTTCTTC.

This clonotype was observed at least ten times. The CDR3 here is CATSRDRSSYNEQFF. CDR3 sequence (DNA): TGTGCCACCAGCAGAGATAGAAGCTCCTACAATGAGCAGTTCTTC. J is TRBJ2-1 and V is TRBV15; D is unresolved. Per germline, CDR1 LNHNV and CDR2 YYDKDF (reference sequence). The CDR3 consists of 15 residues. The V end was cut by 0 bases, the J end by 0 bases, with 6 bases between.

This clonotype was counted a few times. The chain couples TRBV7-9 to TRBJ2-1; D not resolved. The length of the CDR3 is 12 residues. V was cut by 1 base and J by 8 bases, with 6 bases left in between. The V gene's germline CDR1 is SEHNR and CDR2 FQNEAQ (reference sequence). In DNA, the CDR3 is TGTGCCAGCAGCTTAGTAAGAGATGAGCAGTTCTTC. This sequence encodes CASSLVRDEQFF.

This clonotype has ten or more counts. The chain recombines TRBV20-1 with TRBJ1-5; 11 positions agree with TRBD1. CDR1 is DFQATT, CDR2 SNEGSKA, per germline (reference sequence). V lost 5 bases to trimming and J lost 1 base; unmatched junction nucleotides: 10. The CDR3 has 17 amino acids. CDR3 loop: CSASPGTGGFSNQPQHF. CDR3 sequence (DNA): TGCAGTGCTTCGCCCGGGACAGGGGGTTTCAGCAATCAGCCCCAGCATTTT.

This clonotype was seen ten or more times. The chain carries TRBV7-9 and TRBJ2-2, with 9 nucleotides matching TRBD1. Trimming took 7 bases from V and 6 from J; bases not matched to a gene: 12. CDR1 is SEHNR and CDR2 is FQNEAQ in the germline V gene (reference sequence). The CDR3 extends over 16 amino acids. The CDR3 loop reads CASKNPGQGSSGELFF. The CDR3 DNA sequence: TGTGCCAGCAAAAACCCGGGACAGGGTTCATCCGGGGAGCTGTTTTTT.

This clonotype appeared many times. The chain is built from TRBV7-9 and TRBJ2-3; no reliable D call. The CDR3 is made up of 11 amino acids. Germline CDR1 is SEHNR and CDR2 is FQNEAQ (reference sequence). V was pared by 3 bases and J by 5 bases, with 3 bases between. In DNA, the CDR3 is TGTGCCAGCAGCTTTTTAGATACGCAGTATTTT. Translation: CASSFLDTQYF.

In this sample, this clonotype turned up many times. CDR3 sequence: CASSYSGTGIYNEQFF. CDR3 nucleotide sequence: TGTGCCAGCAGTTACTCCGGGACAGGGATATACAATGAGCAGTTCTTC. The chain employs TRBV6-2 or TRBV6-3 and TRBJ2-1; TRBD1 matches 9 bases. The CDR3 runs 16 residues. From germline, CDR1 is MNHEY and CDR2 SVGEGT. The V and J ends lost 0 bases and 4 bases, in that order; junction bases with no gene match: 4.

Ten or more counts support this clonotype. J is TRBJ1-5 and V is TRBV7-2; 7 nucleotides agree with TRBD1. J lost 0 bases, V lost 2 bases, and 4 bases had no gene match. This CDR3 region has 16 residues. Germline CDR1 is SGHTA and CDR2 is FQGNSA. CDR3 residues: CASSLSGTVSNQPQHF. The CDR3 bases are TGTGCCAGCAGCTTAAGTGGGACAGTTAGCAATCAGCCCCAGCATTTT.

At least ten counts were recorded for this clonotype. This chain joins TRBV12-3 or TRBV12-4 and TRBJ1-1, with D possibly TRBD1 on 6 matching bases. V gave up 2 bases and J gave up 4 bases, with 14 bases separating them. The CDR3 runs 15 residues. This CDR3 reads CASSLSGGRLTEAFF. CDR3 in DNA: TGTGCCAGCAGTTTAAGCGGGGGGCGCCTCACTGAAGCTTTCTTT.

This clonotype was seen ten or more times. The V gene is TRBV6-2 or TRBV6-3, the J gene TRBJ1-1; D is ambiguous. V lost 4 bases and J 0 bases, leaving 6 bases between the germline ends. Germline CDR1 reads MNHEY; CDR2 reads SVGEGT. CDR3 length: 13 amino acids. The CDR3 region has the DNA TGTGCCAGCAGTTCTTACTTGAACACTGAAGCTTTCTTT. Translating it yields CASSSYLNTEAFF.